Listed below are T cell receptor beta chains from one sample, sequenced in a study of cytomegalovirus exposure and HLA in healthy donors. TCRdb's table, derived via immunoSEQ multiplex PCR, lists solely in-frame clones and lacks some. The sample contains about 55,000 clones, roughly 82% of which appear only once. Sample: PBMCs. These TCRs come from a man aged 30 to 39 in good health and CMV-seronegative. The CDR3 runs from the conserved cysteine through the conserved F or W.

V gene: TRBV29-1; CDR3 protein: CSAVQDSVYGYTF
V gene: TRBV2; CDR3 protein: CASNRDRGPKEQYF
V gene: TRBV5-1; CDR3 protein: CASSLALRQGEAFF
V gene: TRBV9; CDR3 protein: CASSTGTSGAYNEQFF
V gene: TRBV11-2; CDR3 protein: CASSLRRGEGFPKQFF
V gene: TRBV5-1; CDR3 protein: CASSQIAGGLMNEQFF
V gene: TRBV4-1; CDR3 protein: CASTPLLAGDTQYF
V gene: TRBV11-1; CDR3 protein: CASSTDRDEQFF
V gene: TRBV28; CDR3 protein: CASSLGRGILYEQYF
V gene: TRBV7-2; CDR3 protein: CASPPRAGWDMNTEAFF
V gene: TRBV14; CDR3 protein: CASRQGNGELFF
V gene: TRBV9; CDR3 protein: CASSGGHHGVDEQYF
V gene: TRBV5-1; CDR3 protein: CASSKLAGENNEQFF
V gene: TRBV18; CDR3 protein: CASSPAQGLSYEQYF
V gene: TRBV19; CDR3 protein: CASSIDHPGGVDGYTF
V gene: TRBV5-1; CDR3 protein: CASSLAGLAGGALKHNEQFF
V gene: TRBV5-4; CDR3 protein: CASSPTGGVQYGYTF
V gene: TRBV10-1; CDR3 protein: CAERTSGSLSSYNEQFF
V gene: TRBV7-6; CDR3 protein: CASSSPGSMNTEAFF
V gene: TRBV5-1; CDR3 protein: CASSQTVGGRETQYF
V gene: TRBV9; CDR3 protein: CASSVGSQGDYEQYF
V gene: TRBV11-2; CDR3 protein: CASSLGVEGPQKEQFF
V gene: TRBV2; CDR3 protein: CATRGGLAGGFSYNEQFF
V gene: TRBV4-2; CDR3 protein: CASSQDKPGTGGSGELFF
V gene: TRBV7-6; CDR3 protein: CASSLGTGPGGYTF
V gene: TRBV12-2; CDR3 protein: CASRLGAGVQPQHF
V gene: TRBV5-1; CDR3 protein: CASSLEQGSGEQYF
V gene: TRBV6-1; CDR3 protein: CASSEAIGGTSGGPTQYF
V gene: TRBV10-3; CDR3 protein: CAINDGRYEKLFF
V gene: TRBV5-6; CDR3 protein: CASSLLTGESNQPQHF
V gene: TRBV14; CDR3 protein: CASSQFLSGAGELFF
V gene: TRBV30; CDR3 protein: CAWAGRRTATGELFF
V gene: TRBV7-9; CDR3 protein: CASSLGDSYSGNTIYF
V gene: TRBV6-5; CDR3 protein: CASSYSETEDRAFF
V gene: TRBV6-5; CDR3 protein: CASSYRREVDEQFF
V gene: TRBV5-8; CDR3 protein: CASSTGTSGGAGEQFF